This T cell receptor (beta chain) originates from a study of blood T cell repertoires in COVID-19. Some clones are missing from TCRdb's copy, which holds only in-frame ones; the method was immunoSEQ multiplex PCR. The sample records over 250,000 clones, approximately 91% being singletons. The CDR3 runs 13 residues. Looked up from germline, CDR1 is SGHTA and CDR2 is FQGTGA. V lost 1 base, J lost 6 bases, and 8 bases lay in between. The sequence was collected from a woman between 55 and 75 years old with acute or convalescent COVID-19. Sequenced: peripheral blood. The chain employs TRBV7-3 and TRBJ2-3, with D perhaps matching TRBD2 (5 bases). The CDR3 region has the DNA TGTGCCAGCAGCTTAATGGCGGGTGATACGCAGTATTTT. It is translated as CASSLMAGDTQYF.